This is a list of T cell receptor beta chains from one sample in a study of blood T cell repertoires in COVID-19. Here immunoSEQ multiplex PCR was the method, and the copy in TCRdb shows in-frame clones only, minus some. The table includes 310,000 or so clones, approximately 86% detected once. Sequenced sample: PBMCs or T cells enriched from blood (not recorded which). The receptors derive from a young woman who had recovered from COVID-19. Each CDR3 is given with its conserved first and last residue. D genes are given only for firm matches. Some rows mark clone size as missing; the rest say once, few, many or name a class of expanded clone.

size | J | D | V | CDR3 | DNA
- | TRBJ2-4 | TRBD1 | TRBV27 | CASSYRGAGGKNIQYF | TGTGCCAGCAGTTATCGGGGCGCAGGGGGCAAAAACATTCAGTACTTC
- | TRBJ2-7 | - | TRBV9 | CASSVRVRRVPYEQYF | TGTGCCAGCAGCGTCCGAGTGAGGCGGGTTCCCTACGAGCAGTACTTC
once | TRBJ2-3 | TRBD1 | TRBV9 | CASSAPRQGSTDTQYF | TGTGCCAGCAGCGCCCCCCGACAGGGGAGCACAGATACGCAGTATTTT
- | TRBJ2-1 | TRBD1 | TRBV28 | CASSPPRDRVWNEQFF | TGTGCCAGCAGTCCCCCCAGGGACAGGGTCTGGAATGAGCAGTTCTTC
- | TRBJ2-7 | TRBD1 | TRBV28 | CASSVGTAGSYEQYF | TGTGCCAGCAGCGTCGGGACAGCCGGATCCTACGAGCAGTACTTC
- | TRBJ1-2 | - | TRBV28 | CASSLVSRGYTF | TGTGCCAGCAGTCTCGTGTCTCGGGGCTACACCTTC
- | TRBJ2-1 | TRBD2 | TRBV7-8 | CASSRPAGLAGAINEQFF | TGTGCCAGCAGCCGACCCGCTGGACTAGCGGGGGCTATAAATGAGCAGTTCTTC
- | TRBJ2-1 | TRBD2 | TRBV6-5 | CASTGGSSYNEQFF | TGTGCCAGCACAGGCGGGAGCTCCTACAATGAGCAGTTCTTC
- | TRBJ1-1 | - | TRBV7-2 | CASTPPSGVAMNTEAFF | TGTGCCAGCACCCCGCCCTCAGGGGTTGCCATGAACACTGAAGCTTTCTTT
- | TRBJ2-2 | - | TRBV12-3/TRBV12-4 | CASSLLAGELFF | TGTGCCAGCAGTCTATTGGCCGGGGAGCTGTTTTTT
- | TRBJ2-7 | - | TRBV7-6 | CASSYYGREAGEQYF | TGTGCCAGCAGCTATTATGGTAGGGAGGCGGGCGAGCAGTACTTC
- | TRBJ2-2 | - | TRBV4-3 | CASSQFGVRELFF | TGCGCCAGCAGCCAGTTCGGGGTTAGGGAGCTGTTTTTT
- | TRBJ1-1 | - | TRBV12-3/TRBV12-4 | CASSFRGGSEAFF | TGTGCCAGCAGTTTCCGGGGGGGGTCTGAAGCTTTCTTT
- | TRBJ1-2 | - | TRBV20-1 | CSARGQDGYTF | TGCAGTGCTAGAGGCCAGGATGGCTACACCTTC
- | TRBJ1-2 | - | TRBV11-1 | CASSLDGQISNYGYTF | TGTGCCAGCAGCTTAGATGGACAGATTTCTAACTATGGCTACACCTTC
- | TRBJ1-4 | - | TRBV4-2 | CASSQDLQGDEKLFF | TGTGCCAGCAGCCAAGATCTCCAGGGTGATGAAAAACTGTTTTTT
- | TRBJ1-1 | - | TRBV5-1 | CASSLVPRDSDTEAFF | TGCGCCAGCAGCTTGGTCCCGAGAGATAGTGACACTGAAGCTTTCTTT
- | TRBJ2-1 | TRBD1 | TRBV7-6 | CASSLPPGQGSSYNEQFF | TGTGCCAGCAGTCTCCCCCCGGGACAGGGAAGCTCCTACAATGAGCAGTTCTTC
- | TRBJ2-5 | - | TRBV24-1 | CATRATGREETQYF | TGTGCCACCAGGGCGACGGGCAGGGAAGAGACCCAGTACTTC
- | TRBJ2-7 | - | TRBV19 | CASSPSWTDNYEQYF | TGTGCCAGTAGTCCCTCCTGGACAGATAATTACGAGCAGTACTTC
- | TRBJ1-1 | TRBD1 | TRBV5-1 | CASSFTGDNTEAFF | TGCGCCAGCAGCTTTACAGGGGATAACACTGAAGCTTTCTTT
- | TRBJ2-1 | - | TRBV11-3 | CASSQNRGGTYNEQFF | TGTGCCAGCAGCCAGAACCGGGGAGGCACCTACAATGAGCAGTTCTTC
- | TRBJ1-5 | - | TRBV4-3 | CASSQGVGGGSAGPQHF | TGCGCCAGCAGCCAAGGGGTTGGGGGCGGCTCGGCGGGGCCCCAGCATTTT
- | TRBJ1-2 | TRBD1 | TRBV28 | CASSPGGQGGDYGYTF | TGTGCCAGCTCCCCGGGGGGACAGGGGGGCGACTATGGCTACACCTTC
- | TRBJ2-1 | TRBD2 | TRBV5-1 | CASGKTGGNEQFF | TGCGCCAGCGGGAAAACGGGGGGCAATGAGCAGTTCTTC
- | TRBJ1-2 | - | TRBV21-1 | CASSKASRVYNYGYTF | TGTGCCAGCAGCAAAGCGAGCAGGGTCTATAACTATGGCTACACCTTC
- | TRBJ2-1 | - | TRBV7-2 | CASSLAGIYNEQFF | TGTGCCAGCAGCTTGGCGGGTATCTACAATGAGCAGTTCTTC
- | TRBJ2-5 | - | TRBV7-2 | CASSLARGTETQYF | TGTGCCAGCAGCTTAGCGCGGGGCACCGAGACCCAGTACTTC
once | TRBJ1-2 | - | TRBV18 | CASSPFRDYGYTF | TGTGCCAGCTCACCCTTTCGGGACTATGGCTACACCTTC
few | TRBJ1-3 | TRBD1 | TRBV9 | CASSVARDRGSNTIYF | TGTGCCAGCAGCGTAGCACGGGACAGGGGATCAAACACCATATATTTT
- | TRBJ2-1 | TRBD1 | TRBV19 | CASQDGGQGDNEQFF | TGTGCCAGTCAGGACGGGGGACAGGGGGACAATGAGCAGTTCTTC
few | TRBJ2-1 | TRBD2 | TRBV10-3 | CAIRSSGTYNEQFF | TGTGCCATCAGGTCTAGCGGAACCTACAATGAGCAGTTCTTC
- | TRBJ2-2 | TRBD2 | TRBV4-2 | CASSQEPSLGGGRSGELFF | TGTGCCAGCAGCCAGGAACCAAGTTTGGGCGGGGGGCGGAGCGGGGAGCTGTTTTTT
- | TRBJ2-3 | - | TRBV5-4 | CASSLLRDTSTDTQYF | TGTGCCAGCAGCCTTCTCCGGGACACTAGCACAGATACGCAGTATTTT
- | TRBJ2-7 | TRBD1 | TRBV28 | CASSNLMPGQGGEQYF | TGTGCCAGCAGTAACCTAATGCCGGGACAGGGCGGCGAGCAGTACTTC
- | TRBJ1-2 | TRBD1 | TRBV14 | CASSQWTGGYGYTF | TGTGCCAGCAGCCAGTGGACAGGGGGCTATGGCTACACCTTC
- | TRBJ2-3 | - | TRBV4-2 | CASSQAGSATDTQYF | TGTGCCAGCAGCCAAGCGGGAAGCGCCACAGATACGCAGTATTTT
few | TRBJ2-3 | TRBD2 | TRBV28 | CASSPRTSGGFSTDTQYF | TGTGCCAGCAGTCCGAGGACTAGCGGGGGGTTTAGCACAGATACGCAGTATTTT
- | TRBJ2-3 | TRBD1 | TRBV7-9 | CASSLGQGPSTDTQYF | TGTGCCAGCAGCCTAGGACAGGGACCTAGCACAGATACGCAGTATTTT
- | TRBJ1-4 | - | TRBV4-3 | CASSQASHHRVSSANEKLFF | TGCGCCAGCAGCCAAGCTTCTCACCACAGGGTATCTTCGGCTAATGAAAAACTGTTTTTT
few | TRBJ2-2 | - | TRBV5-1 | CASSLVQGTGELFF | TGCGCCAGCAGCTTGGTTCAGGGCACCGGGGAGCTGTTTTTT
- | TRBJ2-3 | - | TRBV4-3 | CASSRANTDTQYF | TGCGCCAGCAGCCGGGCCAACACAGATACGCAGTATTTT
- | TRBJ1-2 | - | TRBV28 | CASSLVGHPYGYTF | TGTGCCAGCAGTTTAGTGGGACACCCCTATGGCTACACCTTC
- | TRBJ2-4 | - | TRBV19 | CASSKIWDIKNIQYF | TGTGCCAGTAGTAAAATATGGGACATAAAAAACATTCAGTACTTC
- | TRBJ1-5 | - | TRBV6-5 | CASSPRAGDDQPQHF | TGTGCCAGCAGTCCCCGGGCAGGGGATGATCAGCCCCAGCATTTT
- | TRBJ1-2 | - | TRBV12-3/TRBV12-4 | CASSFVLNYGYTF | TGTGCCAGCAGTTTCGTACTTAACTATGGCTACACCTTC
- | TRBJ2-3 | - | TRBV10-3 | CAISTGSPSTDTQYF | TGTGCCATCAGCACAGGATCCCCTAGCACAGATACGCAGTATTTT
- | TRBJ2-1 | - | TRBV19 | CASSAGQIYNEQFF | TGTGCCAGTAGTGCCGGACAGATCTACAATGAGCAGTTCTTC
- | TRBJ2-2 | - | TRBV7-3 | CASSTGSGAPGELFF | TGTGCCAGCAGCACGGGGTCAGGGGCGCCCGGGGAGCTGTTTTTT